Shown below are 25 T cell receptor beta chains from a single sample sequenced in a study of cytomegalovirus exposure and HLA in healthy donors. The PCR made use of 60 Vbeta and 13 Jbeta primers. Measured with immunoSEQ multiplex PCR; TCRdb has only the in-frame clones, and not every one. The sample has over 55,000 clones, about 73% seen once. What was sequenced was PBMCs. Every receptor here comes from a woman aged 45-59 years in good health and CMV-seropositive.

The chain couples TRBV2 to TRBJ1-2; 8 nucleotides align to TRBD1. Germline V gene data show CDR1 as SNHLY and CDR2 as FYNNEI. V shed 4 bases, J shed 4 bases, and the junction held 2 bases outside the gene matches. The CDR3 spans 13 residues. In DNA form, the CDR3 reads TGTGCCAGCAGTGGACAGGGGAGCTATGGCTACACCTTC. Translation gives CASSGQGSYGYTF.

The chain couples TRBV5-4 to TRBJ2-2, with TRBD1 as a possible D gene (5 bases). Trimming took off 7 bases at V and 0 bases at J, with 13 bases between the two ends. The CDR3 length is 15 residues. Germline-derived CDR1 and CDR2 are SGHNT and YYREEE (reference sequence). The CDR3 loop is CASAAWGANTGELFF. CDR3 DNA sequence: TGTGCCAGCGCAGCCTGGGGCGCGAACACCGGGGAGCTGTTTTTT.

This clone was observed a single time. The CDR3 DNA reads as TGTGCCAGCAGCCAGGCAACGGGACTAGCGGTCTATGAGCAGTTCTTC. Encoded protein: CASSQATGLAVYEQFF. The genes are TRBV4-2 and TRBJ2-1; TRBD2 agrees at 11 bases. The CDR3 has 16 amino acids. Germline assignment: CDR1 LGHNA and CDR2 YNFKEQ. Germline trimming cut 3 bases from V and 8 bases from J; bases unmatched to any gene: 9.

This chain links TRBV19 with TRBJ1-6; tentative D call: TRBD1 (6 bases). Germline V gene sequence: CDR1 LNHDA, CDR2 SQIVND (reference sequence). V was clipped by 6 bases and J by 10 bases, with 25 bases between them. This CDR3 spans 17 amino acids. The CDR3 is CASRRTEGPGGGSPLHF. The CDR3, as DNA: TGTGCCAGTAGACGGACAGAGGGTCCTGGGGGGGGATCACCCCTCCACTTT. Complete variable domain (other parts from reference TRBV19 and TRBJ1-6): DGGITQSPKYLFRKEGQNVTLSCEQNLNHDAMYWYRQDPGQGLRLIYYSQIVNDFQKGDIAEGYSVSREKKESFPLTVTSAQKNPTAFYLCASRRTEGPGGGSPLHFGNGTRLTVT.

This clone appeared a few times. This chain uses TRBV6-7 with TRBJ1-5; 12 nucleotides line up with TRBD1. TRBV6-7 is an ORF for which the function is uncertain. V trimming: 4 bases; J trimming: 4 bases; junction bases outside the gene matches: 17. This CDR3 has 20 residues. As DNA, the CDR3 is TGTGCCAGCAGTTCAAGACGTGCCGGGACAGGGGGCGTTGGGAATCAGCCCCAGCATTTT. This translates into CASSSRRAGTGGVGNQPQHF.

The rearrangement links TRBV10-3 to TRBJ2-5, with 15 nucleotides matching TRBD2. CDR1 is ENHRY and CDR2 is SYGVKD in the germline V gene. Losses at the gene ends were 9 bases for V and 7 bases for J; bases not matched to a gene: 15. This CDR3 contains 17 residues. As DNA, the CDR3 is TGTGCCATAGGGACTAGCGGGGGGTCCGGGGATGTAGGGACCCAGTACTTC. Translation gives CAIGTSGGSGDVGTQYF.

The CDR3 is CASSPGLAGGQGDTQYF. CDR3 in DNA: TGTGCCAGCAGCCCCGGACTAGCGGGGGGCCAGGGAGATACGCAGTATTTT. The rearrangement links TRBV27 to TRBJ2-3, with 14 bases aligning to TRBD2. Germline CDR1 and CDR2: MNHEY and SMNVEV (reference sequence). The J segment lost 5 bases and the V segment lost 6 bases, leaving 10 bases of the junction unmatched. CDR3 length: 17 amino acids.

The genes are TRBV30 and TRBJ1-6; 8 nucleotides match TRBD1. CDR1 and CDR2 from the germline V gene are GTSNPN and SVGIG (reference sequence). V lost 7 bases to trimming and J lost 15 bases; unmatched junction nucleotides: 14. The CDR3 runs to 13 residues. This CDR3 is CALLDRESMNLHF. Written as DNA, the CDR3 is TGTGCCTTGTTGGACAGGGAGTCAATGAACCTCCACTTT. The complete variable domain, with remaining parts taken from reference TRBV30 and TRBJ1-6, reads SQTIHQWPATLVQPVGSPLSLECTVEGTSNPNLYWYRQAAGRGLQLLFYSVGIGQISSEVPQNLSASRPQDRQFILSSKKLLLSDSGFYLCALLDRESMNLHFGNGTRLTVT.

Here the CDR3 reads CASSYSGTGGSPLHF. CDR3 nucleotides: TGTGCCAGCAGCTACTCCGGGACAGGTGGTTCACCCCTCCACTTT. The chain joins TRBV11-2 to TRBJ1-6, with 8 bases matching TRBD1. Trimming removed 4 bases from V and 9 bases from J; junction bases left unmatched: 8. The V gene's germline CDR1 is SGHAT and CDR2 FQNNGV. This CDR3 comprises 15 residues.

Worth noting for this clone: Other DNA variants within this sample encode the same CDR3. The chain recombines TRBV5-6 with TRBJ1-6; 7 bases are shared with TRBD1. V shed 5 bases and J 7 bases; nucleotides not matched to a gene: 6. The V gene's germline CDR1 is SGHDT and CDR2 YYEEEE. CDR3 length equals 14 residues. The CDR3 DNA is TGTGCCAGCAGAAGACAGGGACGGAATTCACCCCTCCACTTT. Encoded protein: CASRRQGRNSPLHF.

This clone was found a few times. The chain recombines TRBV18 with TRBJ2-2; 7 positions agree with TRBD2. V gave up 3 bases and J gave up 8 bases; unmatched junction bases: 6. The germline V gene encodes CDR1 KGHSH and CDR2 LQKENI. The CDR3 covers 14 residues. The CDR3 protein is CASSPFGTTGELFF. The CDR3 nucleotides are TGTGCCAGCTCACCTTTCGGGACTACTGGGGAGCTGTTTTTT.

The V gene is TRBV18, the J gene TRBJ2-6; 8 nucleotides align to TRBD1. With 4 bases clipped from V and 0 bases from J, the junction kept 8 bases outside the gene matches. The CDR3 loop spans 18 amino acids. Germline V gives CDR1 KGHSH, CDR2 LQKENI. The DNA of the CDR3 is TGTGCCAGCTCACTAAAGGACAGGGTCCACTCTGGGGCCAACGTCCTGACTTTC. This codes for CASSLKDRVHSGANVLTF.

V usage is TRBV6-6 and J usage is TRBJ2-7; TRBD1 is a possible D gene (5 bases). The CDR3 sequence is 14 residues long. The germline gives CDR1 MNHNY, CDR2 SVGAGI (reference sequence). Deletions cut 2 bases from V and 3 bases from J, with 11 bases between. The CDR3 DNA reads TGTGCCAGCAGTTACGGGCAGGGTAGCTACGAGCAGTACTTC. Its translation: CASSYGQGSYEQYF.

This clone was seen a handful of times. The CDR3: CASSYSLGGDGYTF. The CDR3 DNA follows: TGTGCCAGCAGTTACTCGCTCGGAGGCGATGGCTACACCTTC. J is TRBJ1-2 and V is TRBV6-5; D unresolved. V lost 0 bases, J lost 6 bases, and 11 bases lay in between. The CDR3 consists of 14 residues. The V gene's germline CDR1 is MNHEY and CDR2 SVGAGI.

This rearrangement joins TRBV7-2 to TRBJ2-7; D not resolved. Trimming removed 2 bases from V and 2 bases from J, with 4 bases in between. The CDR3 length is 12 residues. Germline loops: CDR1 SGHTA, CDR2 FQGNSA. The CDR3 DNA reads TGTGCCAGCAGCTTAACTCCCTACGAGCAGTACTTC. This translates into CASSLTPYEQYF.

The rearrangement uses TRBV5-4 and TRBJ1-2, with 8 nucleotides matching TRBD1. Germline values: CDR1 SGHNT, CDR2 YYREEE (reference sequence). The CDR3 runs 13 residues. V gave up 9 bases and J gave up 7 bases; unmatched junction bases: 11. This chain's CDR3 is CATDGTGGGGYTF. The CDR3 DNA follows: TGTGCCACCGATGGGACAGGAGGAGGTGGCTACACCTTC.

This chain joins TRBV28 and TRBJ2-7, with D possibly being TRBD1 (5 bases). Germline lookup yields CDR1 MDHEN and CDR2 SYDVKM. This CDR3 contains 14 residues. V lost 2 bases to trimming and J lost 8 bases, with 16 bases between them. CDR3 sequence (DNA): TGTGCCAGCAGTTTACTGGGGCAGTCTCTTAAGCAGTACTTC. It codes for CASSLLGQSLKQYF. Based on the CDR3 plus reference TRBV28 and TRBJ2-7, the full variable domain is DVKVTQSSRYLVKRTGEKVFLECVQDMDHENMFWYRQDPGLGLRLIYFSYDVKMKEKGDIPEGYSVSREKKERFSLILESASTNQTSMYLCASSLLGQSLKQYFGPGTRLTVT.

The V call is TRBV5-1, the J call TRBJ1-5, with 7 bases identical to TRBD1. This CDR3 has 14 amino acids. After removal of 4 bases from V and 4 bases from J, the junction contained 5 bases not matched to a gene. Germline V gene lookup returns CDR1 SGHRS and CDR2 YFSETQ. This CDR3 reads CASSQGQPNQPQHF. Here the CDR3 DNA reads TGCGCCAGCAGCCAGGGACAGCCTAATCAGCCCCAGCATTTT.

This clone was detected once. This chain links TRBV28 with TRBJ1-2, with 10 bases identical to TRBD1. The V gene's germline CDR1 is MDHEN and CDR2 SYDVKM. V shed 2 bases and J 7 bases; nucleotides not matched to a gene: 7. This CDR3 comprises 15 residues. The CDR3 region has the DNA TGTGCCAGCAGTTTAATGACAGGGGGCATGGGTGGCTACACCTTC. The encoded protein is CASSLMTGGMGGYTF.

This rearrangement joins TRBV7-2 to TRBJ1-5, with D tentatively TRBD1 (5 bases). Looked up from germline, CDR1 is SGHTA and CDR2 is FQGNSA. The CDR3 has 13 residues. V lost 4 bases and J 5 bases, leaving 9 bases between the germline ends. The CDR3 is CASSYQGDQPQHF. CDR3 bases: TGTGCCAGCAGCTATCAGGGTGATCAGCCCCAGCATTTT.

The chain recombines TRBV6-1 with TRBJ2-2, with a weak D call TRBD1 (5 bases). The CDR3 spans 12 residues. CDR1 MNHNS and CDR2 SASEGT come from the germline V gene. Trimming took off 7 bases at V and 7 bases at J, with 10 bases between the two ends. The CDR3 region is CASTLGDGELFF. The CDR3 DNA sequence: TGTGCCAGCACCCTAGGGGACGGGGAGCTGTTTTTT.

The CDR3 loop is CASSSTGTSGGERYF. As DNA, the CDR3 is TGTGCCAGCAGCTCCACAGGGACTAGCGGGGGAGAGAGGTACTTC. The J gene is TRBJ2-7, the V gene TRBV5-4; 14 bases map to TRBD2. Germline V gene lookup returns CDR1 SGHNT and CDR2 YYREEE (reference sequence). CDR3 size: 15 residues. V dropped 3 bases and J dropped 12; count of bases not matched to a gene: 11.

The rearrangement uses TRBV7-9 and TRBJ1-5; D is perhaps TRBD1 (5 bases). This CDR3 region has 13 residues. Trimming removed 7 bases from V and 6 bases from J, with 13 bases in between. Germline CDR1 SEHNR, CDR2 FQNEAQ (reference sequence). The CDR3 loop reads CASNSGQTQPQHF. CDR3 DNA sequence: TGTGCCAGCAACTCAGGGCAGACTCAGCCCCAGCATTTT.

The chain joins TRBV7-2 to TRBJ2-7; maybe TRBD1 (6 bases). The V gene's germline CDR1 is SGHTA and CDR2 FQGNSA. The V gene lost 2 bases and the J gene lost 2 bases, with 13 bases spanning the gap. The CDR3 extends over 15 amino acids. The CDR3 DNA reads TGTGCCAGCAGCTTACGGGACACCAAGACCTACGAGCAGTACTTC. Encoded protein: CASSLRDTKTYEQYF.

V gene TRBV5-1 combines with J gene TRBJ1-2; TRBD1 matches at 9 bases. The V segment lost 4 bases and the J segment 5 bases; nucleotides outside the gene matches: 3. The V gene's germline CDR1 is SGHRS and CDR2 YFSETQ. This CDR3 spans 13 amino acids. CDR3 nucleotide sequence: TGCGCCAGCAGCAGGGGACAGGGTTATGGCTACACCTTC. This encodes CASSRGQGYGYTF.